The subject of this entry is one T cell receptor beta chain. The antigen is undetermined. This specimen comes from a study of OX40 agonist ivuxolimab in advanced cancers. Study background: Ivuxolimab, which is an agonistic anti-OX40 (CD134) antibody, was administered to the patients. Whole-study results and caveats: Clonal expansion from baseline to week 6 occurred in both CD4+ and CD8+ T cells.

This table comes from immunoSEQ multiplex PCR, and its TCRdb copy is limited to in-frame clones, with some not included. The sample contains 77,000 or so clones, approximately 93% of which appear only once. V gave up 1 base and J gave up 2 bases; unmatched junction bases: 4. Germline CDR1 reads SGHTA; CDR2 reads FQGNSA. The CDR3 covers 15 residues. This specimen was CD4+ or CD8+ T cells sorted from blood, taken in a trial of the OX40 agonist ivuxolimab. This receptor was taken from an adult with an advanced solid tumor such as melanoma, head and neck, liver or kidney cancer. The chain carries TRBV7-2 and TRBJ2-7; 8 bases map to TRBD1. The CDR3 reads CASSLVGTGTYEQYF. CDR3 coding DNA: TGTGCCAGCAGCTTAGTTGGGACAGGAACCTACGAGCAGTACTTC.